This record looks at one T cell receptor (beta chain) sequence and its context. Its specificity is unknown. The table came from immunoSEQ multiplex PCR; TCRdb's copy has only in-frame clones and leaves some out. The table shows just under 5,000 clones, with roughly 79% occurring only once. Patients had resection in Japan or China between 2014 and 2017. H&E slides confirmed each diagnosis, reviewed by two pathologists independently. This sample stems from a study of immune evolution from preneoplasia to lung adenocarcinoma. Notes on the study in general: Top clone frequencies peaked in normal lung, apparently declining through invasive adenocarcinoma.

This clonotype was obtained from an older donor with lung adenocarcinoma. The sequencing sample was made of FFPE adjacent normal lung tissue.

The CDR3 loop is CSMGLAGSTDTQYF. The DNA for the CDR3 is TGCAGCATGGGACTAGCGGGGTCCACAGATACGCAGTATTTT. The V gene is TRBV29-1, the J gene TRBJ2-3; 13 nucleotides match TRBD2. Germline lookup yields CDR1 SQVTM and CDR2 ANQGSEA. This CDR3 region has 14 residues. Trimming took 8 bases from V and 2 from J; bases not matched to a gene: 4.